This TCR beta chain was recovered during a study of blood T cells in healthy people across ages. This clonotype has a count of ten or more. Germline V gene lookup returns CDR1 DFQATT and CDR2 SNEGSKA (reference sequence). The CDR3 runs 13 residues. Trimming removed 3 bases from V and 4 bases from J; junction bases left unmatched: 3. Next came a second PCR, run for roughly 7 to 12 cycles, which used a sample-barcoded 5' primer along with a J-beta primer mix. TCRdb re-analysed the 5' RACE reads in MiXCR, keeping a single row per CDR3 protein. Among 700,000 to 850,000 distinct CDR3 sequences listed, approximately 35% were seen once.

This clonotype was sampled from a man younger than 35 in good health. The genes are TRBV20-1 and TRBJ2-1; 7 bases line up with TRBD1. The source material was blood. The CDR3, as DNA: TGCAGTGCTAGGGGACAGCTTTACAATGAGCAGTTCTTC. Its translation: CSARGQLYNEQFF.